The present TCR beta chain was sequenced within a study of T cells after posttransplantation cyclophosphamide. General observations from the study: Recipient CMV seropositivity and CMV reactivation strongly tracked TRB clonality. Skin or GI-infiltrating T cells shared few TRB sequences with blood. Later blood repertoires were often dominated by clones from the donor CD8+ memory compartment.

TCRdb keeps only in-frame clones here, not all; method: immunoSEQ multiplex PCR. The sample contains approximately 2,800 clones, 60% to 80% of which appear only once. With regard to this clone: The antigen remains unidentified.

The receptor comes from a man in his thirties or forties with a blood cancer, CMV-positive, and with a related stem cell donor. Input material: PBMCs.

The CDR3 nucleotides read TGTGCCAGCAGTCCACAGCGGACAGGGTGGAGCGGGGAGCTGTTTTTT. Protein sequence: CASSPQRTGWSGELFF. The V and J genes are TRBV28 and TRBJ2-2; 8 bases agree with TRBD1. Trimming removed 5 bases from V and 7 bases from J; junction bases left unmatched: 12. This CDR3 is 16 amino acids long. CDR1 MDHEN and CDR2 SYDVKM come from the germline V gene. Full variable domain (rest looked up from reference TRBV28 and TRBJ2-2): DVKVTQSSRYLVKRTGEKVFLECVQDMDHENMFWYRQDPGLGLRLIYFSYDVKMKEKGDIPEGYSVSREKKERFSLILESASTNQTSMYLCASSPQRTGWSGELFFGEGSRLTVL.